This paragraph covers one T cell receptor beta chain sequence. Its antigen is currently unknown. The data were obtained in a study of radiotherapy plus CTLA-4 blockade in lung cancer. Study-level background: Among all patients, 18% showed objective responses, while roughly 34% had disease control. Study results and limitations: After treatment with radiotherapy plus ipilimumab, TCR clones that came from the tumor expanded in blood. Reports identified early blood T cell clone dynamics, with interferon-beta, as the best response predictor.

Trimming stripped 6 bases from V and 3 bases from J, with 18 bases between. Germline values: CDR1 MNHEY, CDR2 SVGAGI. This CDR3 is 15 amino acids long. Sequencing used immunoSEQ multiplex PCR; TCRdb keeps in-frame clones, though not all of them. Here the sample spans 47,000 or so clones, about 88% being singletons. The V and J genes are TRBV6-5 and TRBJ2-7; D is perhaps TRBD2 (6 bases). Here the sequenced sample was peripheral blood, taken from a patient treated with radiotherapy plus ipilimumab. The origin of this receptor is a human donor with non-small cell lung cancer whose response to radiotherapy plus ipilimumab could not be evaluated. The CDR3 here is CASRPGTSPLYEQYF. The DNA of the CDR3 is TGTGCCAGCAGACCTGGGACTTCCCCCCTCTACGAGCAGTACTTC.